This paragraph reports one T cell receptor (beta chain). The antigen it recognizes is unknown. No base quality information exists; no much larger clone differs at one position. Donors were healthy HIV-negative adults with no recently reported acute infections or vaccinations. All donors were Caucasian adults living in Nashville, Tennessee, USA. Magnetic negative selection was used to enrich CD4+ T cells, after which naive cells were positively selected on CD45RA and the negative fraction became the memory subset. After blood collection by leukapheresis, PBMCs were isolated using Ficoll-Histopaque density gradient centrifugation and then cryopreserved in the vapor phase of liquid nitrogen. Analytical flow cytometry was used to check the purity and quantity of every magnetically sorted T cell population. Genomic DNA was isolated from each sorted fraction and quantified by UV absorbance on a Nanodrop 2000c.

CDR1 SGHTA and CDR2 FQGNSA are derived from the germline V gene. Counted from cysteine to phenylalanine, this CDR3 has 15 amino acids. Only the CDR3 region is kept as DNA, spanning 45 bases read in frame from base 1. V is reduced by 3 bases and J by 4 bases, leaving a spacing of 13 bases between them. The sample originates from a study of shared clonotypes between healthy human individuals (dated by TCRdb to 2018 to 2021). Describing the broader study: A few men and two women, aged 18 to 49 years, made up the cohort. Per donor, three plates each were used for CD4 naive and CD4 memory, two for CD8 naive, and one for CD8 memory. To estimate repertoire size and how much clonotype sharing occurs between individuals, the study deeply sequenced the blood TCR repertoires of roughly 5 healthy adults. Libraries were prepared and TCR repertoires were sequenced by different laboratories using diverse techniques, in order to increase sequencing depth and limit assay-specific biases. Per donor, leukapheresis produced somewhere between about 0.9 and 9.5 billion PBMCs. On the study overall, not on this receptor specifically: Based on pairwise subsampling, the degree of clonotype sharing among donors was expected to be affected by sequencing depth. Across a handful of donors, about 4.5% of naive CD4, around 3.5% of naive CD8, around 2.1% of memory CD4, and about 0.4% of memory CD8 clonotypes were shared. Larger estimated clonotype richness was generally found for naive subsets than for memory subsets. Sampling was restricted to blood, and TCR repertoires in tissue are likely to differ from TCR repertoires in blood. Compared with non-shared clonotypes, clonotypes shared by all four sorted-subset donors had higher generation probabilities. Incomplete sequencing was indicated by rarefaction of sorted-subset datasets, despite the large sequencing depth. The small number of donors limited the genetic and exposure-history diversity represented.

Using the deep immunoSEQ assay, multiplex PCR amplified TCR CDR3 regions from genomic DNA. Extracted genomic DNA from each cell subset was spread evenly across all wells of several immunoSEQ 96-well plates, with each plate serving as a replicate. For sorted subsets, roughly 0.2 ug genomic DNA, equal to some 30,000 T cell genomes, was loaded into each replicate PCR. Purified libraries were measured with a Qubit 3.0 fluorometer, size-checked on a Bioanalyzer 2100, and measured again with the KAPA Library Quantification kit. Every immunoSEQ 96-well plate was sequenced on a separate single-read 150-cycle Illumina NextSeq 550 flow cell. The published analysis was carried out like this. Because only junctional sequences without quality scores were contained in the immunoSEQ output, filtering matching that applied to full-length reads could not be performed. To assign V/J genes and CDR3, sequences were annotated using PyIR, a Python wrapper for IgBLAST v1.9, with IMGT germline references. Reads were removed for weak V/J assignments (E-value above 1e-6), missing CDR3, stop codons, out-of-frame junctions, or ambiguous translated residues. V3J clonotypes were defined by identical inferred V gene, J gene, and CDR3 amino acid sequence. The percentage overlap between two repertoires was calculated by dividing the number of shared unique clonotypes by the size of the smaller repertoire. Three approaches were used to assess repertoire richness: RTK rarefaction, the Chao1 estimator, and Recon v2.1 estimates of unobserved clonotypes. Generation probabilities for all TCRbeta clonotypes obtained by the gDNA method from a handful of donors were computed using OLGA. TCRdb carries this immuneACCESS record with in-frame sequences only. Its versions omit some clonotypes, under half of them owing to an unresolved V gene in the studies checked, with the rest unexplained. V, J and clone size derive from that table, while D and trimming were established from the DNA sequence. The sample table records 1,100,000 or so clones; 75% to 80% of these occur just once. Under 0.6% of the sample goes to the ten largest clones.

The sequence came from a man between 18 and 29 years old in good health. Some clones in this sample may be carry-over from other donors' samples. This chain is built from TRBV7-2 and TRBJ1-3; the D gene is possibly TRBD1, with 6 bases matching. Sequencing input: memory CD4+ T cells from PBMCs. The sample's cell subset or site label, decoded: CD45RA-negative fraction. The CDR3 sequence is CASSFIGGKGNTIYF. The DNA reads as follows: TGTGCCAGCAGCTTTATTGGGGGCAAGGGAAACACCATATATTTT.